The T cell receptor (beta chain) described here comes from a study of cytomegalovirus exposure and HLA in healthy donors. PCR involved 60 Vbeta and 13 Jbeta primers. Clones were sequenced by immunoSEQ multiplex PCR, and TCRdb holds only the in-frame ones, with some missing. The table has some 120,000 clones, 75% to 85% seen once. The CDR3 is 15 residues long. The V and J ends lost 0 bases and 8 bases, in that order; junction bases with no gene match: 4. Germline V gene lookup returns CDR1 MGHRA and CDR2 YSYEKL. This receptor was obtained from a man aged 40-49 years in good health and CMV-seronegative. What was sequenced was PBMCs. This chain uses TRBV4-1 with TRBJ2-2; 9 nucleotides line up with TRBD1. CDR3 residues: CASSQDGQGYGELFF. The CDR3 DNA reads as TGCGCCAGCAGCCAAGACGGACAGGGGTATGGGGAGCTGTTTTTT.